The present TCR beta chain was sequenced within a study of T-cell memory formation after mild COVID-19. The wider study: Clusters were largely donor specific. Study results and caveats: Clones contracting over day 15 to 85 were CD4/CD8 balanced, with later expanders leaning CD4+.

This clonotype has a count of ten or more. The antigen remains unidentified. TCRdb recomputed calls from the 5' RACE reads with MiXCR, one row per CDR3 protein. The sample includes roughly 58,000 distinct CDR3 sequences, roughly 9.5% of them seen just once. Germline V gene data show CDR1 as LGHNA and CDR2 as YNFKEQ. V lost 4 bases and J 2 bases, leaving 12 bases between the germline ends. The CDR3 is 14 amino acids. V and J are TRBV4-2 and TRBJ2-7, with D possibly TRBD1 on 5 matching bases. Sequenced: PBMCs or a T cell subset sorted from them (not recorded which). The clonotype comes from a man in his late teens or twenties who had mild COVID-19 (a few samples of this study predate the infection). Cell type and time point are not known. The CDR3 bases are TGTGCCAGCAGCCCAGAAGGGGTACCCTACGAGCAGTACTTC. Amino acid sequence: CASSPEGVPYEQYF.